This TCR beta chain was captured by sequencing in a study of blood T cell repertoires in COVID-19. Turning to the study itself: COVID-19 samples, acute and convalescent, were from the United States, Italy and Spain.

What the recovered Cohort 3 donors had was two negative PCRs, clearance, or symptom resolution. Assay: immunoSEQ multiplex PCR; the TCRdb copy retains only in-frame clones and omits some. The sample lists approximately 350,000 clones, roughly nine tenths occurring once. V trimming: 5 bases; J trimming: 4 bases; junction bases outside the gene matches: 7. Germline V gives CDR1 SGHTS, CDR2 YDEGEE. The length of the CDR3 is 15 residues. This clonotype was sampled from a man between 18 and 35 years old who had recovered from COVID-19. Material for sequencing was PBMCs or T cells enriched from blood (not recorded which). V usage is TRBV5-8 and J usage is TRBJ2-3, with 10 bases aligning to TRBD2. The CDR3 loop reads CASSLSSGSSDTQYF. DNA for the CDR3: TGTGCCAGCAGTTTATCTAGCGGGAGCTCAGATACGCAGTATTTT.